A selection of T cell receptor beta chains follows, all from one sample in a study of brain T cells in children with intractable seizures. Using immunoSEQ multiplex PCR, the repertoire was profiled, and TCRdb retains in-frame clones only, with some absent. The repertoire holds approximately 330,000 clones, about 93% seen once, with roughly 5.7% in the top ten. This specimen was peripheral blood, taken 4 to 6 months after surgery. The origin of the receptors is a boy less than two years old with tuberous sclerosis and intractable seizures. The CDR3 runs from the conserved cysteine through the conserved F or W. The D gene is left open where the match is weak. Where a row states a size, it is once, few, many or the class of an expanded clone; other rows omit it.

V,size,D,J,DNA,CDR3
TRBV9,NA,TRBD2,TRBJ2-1,TGTGCCAGCAGCTCAAAGACCGGGACTAGCGGGAGAAATGAGCAGTTCTTC,CASSSKTGTSGRNEQFF
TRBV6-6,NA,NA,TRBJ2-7,TGTGCCAGCAGCAGGCCCCCTAGGAACTACGAGCAGTACTTC,CASSRPPRNYEQYF
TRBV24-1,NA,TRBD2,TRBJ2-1,TGTGCCACCAGTGATCCCCCTAGCGGGGCTGAGCAGTTCTTC,CATSDPPSGAEQFF
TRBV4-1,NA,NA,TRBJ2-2,TGCGCCAGCAGCCCGGGACTGTACACCGGGGAGCTGTTTTTT,CASSPGLYTGELFF
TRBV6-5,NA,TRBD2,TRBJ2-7,TGTGCCTCCTCCTGGAGCGGGAGAGTCCACGAGCAGTACTTC,CASSWSGRVHEQYF
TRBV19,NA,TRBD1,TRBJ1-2,TGTGCCAGTAGTACAAAGCCGGGACAGAGGTTCGGCTACACCTTC,CASSTKPGQRFGYTF
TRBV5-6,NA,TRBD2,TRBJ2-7,TGTGCCAGCAGCTCCGCGTCTAGCGGGAGATTTTACGAGCAGTACTTC,CASSSASSGRFYEQYF
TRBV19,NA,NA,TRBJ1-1,TGTGCCAGTAGTGCCGGCACTGAAGCTTTCTTT,CASSAGTEAFF
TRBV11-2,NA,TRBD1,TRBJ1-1,TGTGCCAGCAGGCCGGGTTGGACAGGGGGCCGAAAAGTGAACACTGAAGCTTTCTTT,CASRPGWTGGRKVNTEAFF
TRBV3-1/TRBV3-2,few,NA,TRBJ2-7,TGTGCCAGCAGCCAAGAAATGGTTGTGGGGGCCTACGAGCAGTACTTC,CASSQEMVVGAYEQYF
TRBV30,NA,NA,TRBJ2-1,TGTGCCTGGGAAGGAGGAGGCAGATCCTACAATGAGCAGTTCTTC,CAWEGGGRSYNEQFF
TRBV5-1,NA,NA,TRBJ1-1,TGCGCCAGCAGAGAACAGGGTTCCACTGAAGCTTTCTTT,CASREQGSTEAFF
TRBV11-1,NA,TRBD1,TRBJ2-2,TGTGCCAGCCGTCGGGTGGACAGGGCGGGCGGGGAGCTGTTTTTT,CASRRVDRAGGELFF
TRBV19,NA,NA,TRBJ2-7,TGTGCCAGTAGCTCGGGGTGGGGCTACGAGCAGTACTTC,CASSSGWGYEQYF
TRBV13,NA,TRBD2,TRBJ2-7,TGTGCCAGCAGCTTGGGTCACTTAGCGGGAGATAGGTACGAGCAGTACTTC,CASSLGHLAGDRYEQYF
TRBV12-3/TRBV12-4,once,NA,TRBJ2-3,TGTGCCAGCAGTTTTTCAGATACGCAGTATTTT,CASSFSDTQYF
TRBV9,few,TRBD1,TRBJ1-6,TGTGCCAGCAGCTCGGCAGGGGGCGCCTATAATTCACCCCTCCACTTT,CASSSAGGAYNSPLHF
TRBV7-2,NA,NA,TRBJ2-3,TGTGCCAGCAGCACCGGACCGGGGGTGGATACGCAGTATTTT,CASSTGPGVDTQYF
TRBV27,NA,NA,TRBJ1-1,TGTGCCAGCAGTTTATCTGGCCGTCTGAACACTGAAGCTTTCTTT,CASSLSGRLNTEAFF
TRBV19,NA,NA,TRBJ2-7,TGTGCCAGTAGTACTTCAGAGGGGTTTGTCCACGAGCAGTACTTC,CASSTSEGFVHEQYF
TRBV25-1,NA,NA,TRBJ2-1,TGTGCCAGCAGCGATCGGGACATCTCCTACAATGAGCAGTTCTTC,CASSDRDISYNEQFF
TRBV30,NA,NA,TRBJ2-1,TGTGCCTGGACGGTATTAAATGAGCAGTTCTTC,CAWTVLNEQFF
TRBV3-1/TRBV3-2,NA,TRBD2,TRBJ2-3,TGTGCCAGCAGCCCAGGACTAGCGGAGGTTTCTAGCACAGATACGCAGTATTTT,CASSPGLAEVSSTDTQYF
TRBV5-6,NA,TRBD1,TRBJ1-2,TGTGCCAGCAGAGTTCGGGACAGGGACTATGGCTACACCTTC,CASRVRDRDYGYTF
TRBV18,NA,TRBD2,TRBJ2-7,TGTGCCAGCTCACCACCGAGCGGGGTCTACGAGCAGTACTTC,CASSPPSGVYEQYF
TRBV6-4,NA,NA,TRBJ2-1,TGTGCCAGCAGTCCTAGCATACTCTCCTACAATGAGCAGTTCTTC,CASSPSILSYNEQFF
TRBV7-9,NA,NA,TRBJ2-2,TGTGCCAGCAGCCTCAATCTACCTCCCGGGGAGCTGTTTTTT,CASSLNLPPGELFF
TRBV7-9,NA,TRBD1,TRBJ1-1,TGTGCCAGCAGCAGTGTCTGGGACAGTCGCGTTAGCATGGGGAACACTGAAGCTTTCTTT,CASSSVWDSRVSMGNTEAFF
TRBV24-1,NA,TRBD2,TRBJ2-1,TGTGCCACCAGCAAAGCGGGGGGCAAGTATTCTGAGCAGTTCTTC,CATSKAGGKYSEQFF
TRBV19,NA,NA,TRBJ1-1,TGTGCCAGTAGTGACGGGCCGAACACTGAAGCTTTCTTT,CASSDGPNTEAFF
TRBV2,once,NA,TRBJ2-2,TGTGCCGGCTCCCCCGGGAGCTCAGCGAACACCGGGGAGCTGTTTTTT,CAGSPGSSANTGELFF